The 17 T cell receptor beta chains listed next were all sequenced from one sample in a study of blood T cell repertoires in COVID-19. TCRdb keeps only in-frame clones here, not all; method: immunoSEQ multiplex PCR. The sample has around 260,000 clones, around 90% seen once. Sequences were obtained from PBMCs or T cells enriched from blood (not recorded which). These receptors all stem from a woman aged 25 to 45 who had recovered from COVID-19.

The J gene is TRBJ1-4, the V gene TRBV6-5; maybe TRBD1 (6 bases). Trimming left V 0 bases short and J 7 bases short, with 12 bases between. The germline V gene encodes CDR1 MNHEY and CDR2 SVGAGI. This CDR3 has 15 residues. The CDR3: CASSYSGQQGEKLFF. In DNA form, the CDR3 reads TGTGCCAGCAGTTACTCTGGGCAACAGGGTGAAAAACTGTTTTTT.

This clone was recorded a few times. The chain links TRBV4-2 to TRBJ2-2; tentatively, D is TRBD2 (5 bases). V was trimmed by 0 bases and J by 4 bases, leaving 9 bases between them. CDR3 size: 15 residues. The V gene's germline CDR1 is LGHNA and CDR2 YNFKEQ. The CDR3: CASSQDTGSTGELFF. CDR3 sequence (DNA): TGTGCCAGCAGCCAAGATACGGGGAGCACCGGGGAGCTGTTTTTT.

The chain joins TRBV6-2 or TRBV6-3 to TRBJ1-2, with 9 bases fitting TRBD1. Germline-derived CDR1 and CDR2 are MNHEY and SVGEGT. With 5 bases clipped from V and 5 bases from J, the junction kept 9 bases outside the gene matches. The CDR3 spans 15 residues. CDR3 sequence (DNA): TGTGCCAGCAGTCCCGGACAGGGGCTTACGTATGGCTACACCTTC. Translated: CASSPGQGLTYGYTF.

The V gene is TRBV19, the J gene TRBJ2-2, with D perhaps matching TRBD1 (6 bases). This CDR3 spans 17 amino acids. Germline-derived CDR1 and CDR2 are LNHDA and SQIVND (reference sequence). Trimming stripped 4 bases from V and 1 base from J, with 16 bases between. This CDR3 is CASSTFPGTRNTGELFF. The CDR3 DNA reads TGTGCCAGTAGTACCTTTCCAGGGACAAGGAACACCGGGGAGCTGTTTTTT.

V gene TRBV5-4 combines with J gene TRBJ2-2; TRBD2 matches 11 bases. CDR3 length: 16 amino acids. Trimming removed 6 bases from V and 3 bases from J; junction bases left unmatched: 7. Germline CDR1 SGHNT, CDR2 YYREEE (reference sequence). The CDR3 sequence is CASTPGTSGYTGELFF. The CDR3 coding sequence is TGTGCCAGCACCCCCGGGACTAGCGGATACACCGGGGAGCTGTTTTTT.

This chain joins TRBV5-4 and TRBJ2-1, with TRBD2 identical over 13 bases. V lost 4 bases and J lost 8; bases outside the gene matches: 12. CDR3 size: 17 residues. Per the germline V gene, CDR1 is SGHNT and CDR2 is YYREEE (reference sequence). In DNA form, the CDR3 reads TGTGCCAGCAGCCGTACTAGCGGGAGGGCATACGAAGATGAGCAGTTCTTC. This encodes CASSRTSGRAYEDEQFF.

This clone was observed a single time. The chain recombines TRBV11-2 with TRBJ2-2, with 14 bases that match TRBD2. The CDR3 runs 17 residues. Losses at the gene ends were 5 bases for V and 3 bases for J; bases not matched to a gene: 5. CDR1 is SGHAT and CDR2 is FQNNGV in the germline V gene. DNA of the CDR3: TGTGCCAGCAGCCAACCGGGACTAGCGGGAGACACCGGGGAGCTGTTTTTT. It translates to CASSQPGLAGDTGELFF.

DNA for the CDR3: TGTGCCAGCAGCTTGTCTGGGTTCACAGGGTCAGGAAACACCATATATTTT. Its translation is CASSLSGFTGSGNTIYF. The rearrangement joins TRBV5-5 to TRBJ1-3, with D possibly being TRBD1 (6 bases). Germline V gives CDR1 SGHKS, CDR2 YYEKEE (reference sequence). Trimming took off 1 base at V and 4 bases at J, with 18 bases between the two ends. This CDR3 is 17 amino acids long.

This clone was found a few times. The J gene is TRBJ1-1, the V gene TRBV2; perhaps TRBD1 as D (5 bases). Germline CDR1 SNHLY, CDR2 FYNNEI. This CDR3 region has 13 residues. Trimming removed 6 bases at V and 0 bases at J, with 8 bases between. The CDR3 bases are TGTGCCAGCAGAAAGACAGTGAACACTGAAGCTTTCTTT. Translating it yields CASRKTVNTEAFF.

The chain carries TRBV2 and TRBJ2-1, with D unclear. The ends were cut back, 9 bases at V and 4 bases at J, with 13 bases in the middle. The CDR3 runs to 13 residues. Germline lookup yields CDR1 SNHLY and CDR2 FYNNEI. In DNA, the CDR3 is TGTGCCAGTAAGCGAGAACAATACAATGAGCAGTTCTTC. Its translation: CASKREQYNEQFF.

The chain carries TRBV5-6 and TRBJ2-3; possibly TRBD2 for D (6 bases). Germline V gene lookup returns CDR1 SGHDT and CDR2 YYEEEE. V was pared by 7 bases and J by 4 bases, with 22 bases between. The CDR3 is 16 amino acids. The CDR3, as DNA: TGTGCCAGCCGTATTATAGGAGGGAGAACGGCAGATACGCAGTATTTT. This translates into CASRIIGGRTADTQYF.

This clone was counted once. This chain connects TRBV4-2 to TRBJ2-3; D is perhaps TRBD2 (6 bases). Trimming took off 0 bases at V and 5 bases at J, with 12 bases between the two ends. There are 15 residues in the CDR3. Germline assignment: CDR1 LGHNA and CDR2 YNFKEQ. Here the CDR3 reads CASSQELRGGDTQYF. The DNA for the CDR3 is TGTGCCAGCAGCCAAGAGTTGCGGGGTGGAGATACGCAGTATTTT.

This rearrangement joins TRBV28 to TRBJ2-7; D ambiguous. V was pared by 8 bases and J by 3 bases, with 14 bases between. This CDR3 comprises 13 residues. The germline gives CDR1 MDHEN, CDR2 SYDVKM. DNA for the CDR3: TGTGCCAGCCGGATGATGACGGGCTACGAGCAGTACTTC. Protein: CASRMMTGYEQYF. Drawing the rest from reference TRBV28 and TRBJ2-7, the complete variable domain is DVKVTQSSRYLVKRTGEKVFLECVQDMDHENMFWYRQDPGLGLRLIYFSYDVKMKEKGDIPEGYSVSREKKERFSLILESASTNQTSMYLCASRMMTGYEQYFGPGTRLTVT.

The genes are TRBV6-4 and TRBJ2-1; 8 bases map to TRBD2. Germline trimming cut 5 bases from V and 7 bases from J; bases unmatched to any gene: 10. This CDR3 comprises 15 residues. The V gene's germline CDR1 is MRHNA and CDR2 SNTAGT. The CDR3 DNA is TGTGCCAGCAGTTCATTAGCGGGAAGGGGGAATGAGCAGTTCTTC. Encoded protein: CASSSLAGRGNEQFF.

The chain carries TRBV4-3 and TRBJ2-5; maybe TRBD2 (5 bases). This CDR3 is 14 amino acids long. CDR1 and CDR2 from the germline V gene are LGHNA and YSLEER. With 1 base removed from V and 1 base from J, the gap between germline ends came to 7 bases. The CDR3 region has the DNA TGCGCCAGCAGCCAAGGGACTTTCCAAGAGACCCAGTACTTC. It specifies CASSQGTFQETQYF.

V gene TRBV27 combines with J gene TRBJ2-2; D remains ambiguous. The CDR3 contains 12 residues. Per germline, CDR1 MNHEY and CDR2 SMNVEV (reference sequence). V lost 5 bases, J lost 3 bases, and 4 bases lay in between. The CDR3 DNA reads TGTGCCAGCAGTATCTACACCGGGGAGCTGTTTTTT. Its translation: CASSIYTGELFF.

The chain recombines TRBV30 with TRBJ1-6, with no clear D. V lost 5 bases, J lost 8 bases, and 4 bases lay in between. Germline CDR1 is GTSNPN and CDR2 is SVGIG (reference sequence). The CDR3 has 10 amino acids. This chain's CDR3 is CAWPYSPLHF. CDR3 nucleotides: TGTGCCTGGCCTTATTCACCCCTCCACTTT. Based on the CDR3 plus reference TRBV30 and TRBJ1-6, the full variable domain is SQTIHQWPATLVQPVGSPLSLECTVEGTSNPNLYWYRQAAGRGLQLLFYSVGIGQISSEVPQNLSASRPQDRQFILSSKKLLLSDSGFYLCAWPYSPLHFGNGTRLTVT.